Shown below are 30 T cell receptor beta chains from a single sample sequenced in a study of cytomegalovirus exposure and HLA in healthy donors. PCR was performed using 60 Vbeta and 13 Jbeta primers. Using immunoSEQ multiplex PCR, the repertoire was profiled, and TCRdb retains in-frame clones only, with some absent. Of over 150,000 clones listed, around 82% were seen once; the top ten hold 0.38%. The sequenced sample was PBMCs. Receptor source: a boy between 2 and 10 years old in good health and CMV-seronegative.

The chain is built from TRBV2 and TRBJ2-1; a possible D gene is TRBD1 (7 bases). Per germline, CDR1 SNHLY and CDR2 FYNNEI. Trimming pared 2 bases from V and 6 bases from J, leaving 14 bases between. CDR3 size: 15 residues. The CDR3 nucleotides read TGTGCCAGCAGTGAATTCCCAGGGGGAGGCAATGAGCAGTTCTTC. Its translation is CASSEFPGGGNEQFF.

This rearrangement joins TRBV4-1 to TRBJ2-7; 7 positions agree with TRBD1. This CDR3 contains 15 residues. Germline V lookup: CDR1 MGHRA, CDR2 YSYEKL. The trim removed 0 bases at V and 5 bases at J, leaving 7 bases unmatched. In DNA, the CDR3 is TGCGCCAGCAGCCAAGAGACAGGGAATTTCCACGAGCAGTACTTC. It codes for CASSQETGNFHEQYF.

The chain uses TRBV10-2 and TRBJ1-1; D may be TRBD1 (6 bases). CDR3 size: 15 residues. V shed 7 bases and J shed 2 bases, with 17 bases lying between them. Germline V gene data show CDR1 as WSHSY and CDR2 as SAAADI. The DNA of the CDR3 is TGCGCCAGCACCAAAAATCGGACAGTTAACACTGAAGCTTTCTTT. This sequence encodes CASTKNRTVNTEAFF.

The chain combines TRBV4-1 with TRBJ2-3, with TRBD2 identical over 9 bases. CDR3 length: 18 residues. With 0 bases clipped from V and 3 bases from J, the junction kept 10 bases outside the gene matches. The germline V gene encodes CDR1 MGHRA and CDR2 YSYEKL. The CDR3 loop is CASSQDEVLGLATDTQYF. The DNA of the CDR3 is TGCGCCAGCAGCCAAGATGAGGTTCTGGGACTAGCAACAGATACGCAGTATTTT.

The chain combines TRBV12-5 with TRBJ1-1, with D possibly being TRBD1 (6 bases). Germline CDR1 and CDR2: LGHNT and FRNRAP. The V gene lost 3 bases and the J gene lost 5 bases, with 37 bases spanning the gap. The CDR3 runs 22 residues. In DNA form, the CDR3 reads TGTGCTAGTGGTTTCCACCTGCCGACCCTCCGGGACAAAGAGGAGGATAGGACTGAAGCTTTCTTT. Encoded protein: CASGFHLPTLRDKEEDRTEAFF.

V and J are TRBV6-4 and TRBJ2-7; D remains unclear. Germline CDR1 and CDR2: MRHNA and SNTAGT. The CDR3 has 15 amino acids. V lost 0 bases, J lost 4 bases, and 13 bases lay in between. As DNA, the CDR3 is TGTGCCAGCAGTGACTCCGTTCCTCCGAGGTACGAGCAGTACTTC. It codes for CASSDSVPPRYEQYF.

The chain joins TRBV11-2 to TRBJ1-4, with a possible D match to TRBD1 (5 bases). This CDR3 contains 13 residues. Germline V lookup: CDR1 SGHAT, CDR2 FQNNGV. V was shortened by 5 bases and J by 8 bases, with 12 bases between the two germline ends. As DNA, the CDR3 is TGTGCCAGCAGCAGACTAGGGGAGGAAAAACTGTTTTTT. This codes for CASSRLGEEKLFF.

The gene calls are TRBV5-1 and TRBJ2-7; D gene unclear. Germline CDR1 SGHRS, CDR2 YFSETQ. CDR3 length: 15 amino acids. The V end was cut by 4 bases, the J end by 0 bases, with 14 bases between. This CDR3 is CASSPLPRSSYEQYF. CDR3 nucleotide sequence: TGCGCCAGCAGCCCGCTACCCCGGAGCTCCTACGAGCAGTACTTC.

CDR3 amino acids: CASSPRRGNTEAFF. CDR3 nucleotide sequence: TGTGCCAGCAGCCCCAGACGGGGGAACACTGAAGCTTTCTTT. This chain joins TRBV25-1 and TRBJ1-1; D not certain. Trimming shortened V by 6 bases and J by 1 base, and 12 bases separated the two germline ends. From germline, CDR1 is MGHDK and CDR2 SYGVNS. The CDR3 contains 14 residues.

CDR3 bases: TGCAGCGTTTTAACTCAACAGAATTACGAGCAGTACTTC. Its translation: CSVLTQQNYEQYF. V gene TRBV29-1 combines with J gene TRBJ2-7; D is ambiguous. Per the germline V gene, CDR1 is SQVTM and CDR2 is ANQGSEA. V was clipped by 5 bases and J by 4 bases, with 15 bases between them. CDR3 size: 13 residues.

A note on this clone: The same CDR3 also results from other DNA sequences found in this sample. The rearrangement uses TRBV5-1 and TRBJ1-5, with unresolved D. The CDR3 is made up of 15 amino acids. Germline CDR1 is SGHRS and CDR2 is YFSETQ. V gave up 0 bases and J gave up 0 bases, with 7 bases separating them. The CDR3 nucleotides read TGCGCCAGCAGCTTGGGGGGAGGTAGCAATCAGCCCCAGCATTTT. Its translation: CASSLGGGSNQPQHF.

The table lists this clone with a few counts. V usage is TRBV4-1 and J usage is TRBJ2-2; 9 bases line up with TRBD2. V shed 0 bases and J 6 bases; nucleotides not matched to a gene: 14. This CDR3 comprises 19 residues. Germline V CDR1 and CDR2: MGHRA, YSYEKL. CDR3 coding DNA: TGCGCCAGCAGCCAAGAAGTGGTCGGGGCGGGAGGGCCGTCCGGGGAGCTGTTTTTT. It specifies CASSQEVVGAGGPSGELFF.

Comments on this clone: Other DNA sequences in the sample encode the same CDR3. This chain uses TRBV5-1 with TRBJ2-7; 8 bases match TRBD1. Trimming cost V 0 bases and J 4 bases; bases outside gene matches: 3. Per the germline V gene, CDR1 is SGHRS and CDR2 is YFSETQ. The CDR3 is 14 residues long. CDR3 amino acids: CASSLGQGIYEQYF. In DNA form, the CDR3 reads TGCGCCAGCAGCTTGGGACAGGGGATATACGAGCAGTACTTC.

The rearrangement links TRBV19 to TRBJ1-1; D not certain. The V end was cut by 5 bases, the J end by 5 bases, with 18 bases between. Germline CDR1 reads LNHDA; CDR2 reads SQIVND (reference sequence). The CDR3 contains 15 residues. CDR3 sequence reads: CASSLSRGGGTEAFF. In nucleotides, the CDR3 is TGTGCCAGTAGTCTCAGCCGGGGAGGAGGAACTGAAGCTTTCTTT.

This clone was observed a handful of times. V and J are TRBV5-1 and TRBJ1-2; D perhaps matches TRBD1 (5 bases). Trimming removed 4 bases at V and 6 bases at J, with 19 bases between. Germline V lookup: CDR1 SGHRS, CDR2 YFSETQ. CDR3 length: 15 residues. CDR3 sequence: CASSVGATGLHGYTF. The DNA for the CDR3 is TGCGCCAGCAGCGTTGGTGCCACAGGCCTCCATGGCTACACCTTC.

This clone was seen just once. The chain links TRBV6-6 to TRBJ2-1; the match to TRBD2 covers 13 bases. The germline CDR1 and CDR2 sequences are MNHNY and SVGAGI (reference sequence). The CDR3 has 15 amino acids. The junction had 5 bases not matched to a gene; V was cut back by 6 bases and J by 6 bases. Here the CDR3 DNA reads TGTGCCAGCAGCATACTAGCGGGAGGGCCCAATGAGCAGTTCTTC. Its protein product is CASSILAGGPNEQFF.

This chain joins TRBV7-9 and TRBJ1-1, with TRBD1 identical over 7 bases. The CDR3 length is 15 residues. Germline assignment: CDR1 SEHNR and CDR2 FQNEAQ (reference sequence). V lost 4 bases and J lost 1; bases outside the gene matches: 6. CDR3 loop: CASSSDRTGNTEAFF. CDR3 DNA: TGTGCCAGCAGCTCGGATCGGACAGGGAACACTGAAGCTTTCTTT.

V is TRBV5-1 and J is TRBJ2-7; 7 bases map to TRBD1. This CDR3 has 14 residues. The V segment lost 3 bases and the J segment 0 bases; nucleotides outside the gene matches: 3. CDR1 and CDR2 from the germline V gene are SGHRS and YFSETQ. CDR3 loop: CASSSGQFSYEQYF. The CDR3 DNA is TGCGCCAGCAGCTCGGGACAGTTCTCCTACGAGCAGTACTTC.

This sequence joins TRBV7-9 and TRBJ1-1; 7 bases line up with TRBD1. The CDR3 runs 15 residues. Per the germline V gene, CDR1 is SEHNR and CDR2 is FQNEAQ (reference sequence). J gave up 4 bases and V 2 bases, and 7 bases lay outside the gene matches. The CDR3, as DNA: TGTGCCAGCAGCTTAAGTGGCAGGGGGGCCACTGAAGCTTTCTTT. This encodes CASSLSGRGATEAFF.

This clone has a single count. This chain uses TRBV29-1 with TRBJ2-6; D not resolved. CDR3 length: 15 residues. CDR1 is SQVTM and CDR2 is ANQGSEA in the germline V gene. Trimming removed 3 bases from V and 0 bases from J, with 9 bases in between. DNA for the CDR3: TGCAGCGTTGATAAGTACGGCTCTGGGGCCAACGTCCTGACTTTC. Translated, it gives CSVDKYGSGANVLTF.

V and J are TRBV5-1 and TRBJ1-1; 10 bases align to TRBD1. This CDR3 spans 15 amino acids. The V segment lost 4 bases and the J segment 5 bases; nucleotides outside the gene matches: 8. The V gene's germline CDR1 is SGHRS and CDR2 YFSETQ. Here the CDR3 reads CASSPRTGGGTEAFF. The DNA for the CDR3 is TGCGCCAGCAGCCCCCGGACAGGGGGAGGAACTGAAGCTTTCTTT. The entire variable domain, with the rest obtained from reference TRBV5-1 and TRBJ1-1, is as follows: KAGVTQTPRYLIKTRGQQVTLSCSPISGHRSVSWYQQTPGQGLQFLFEYFSETQRNKGNFPGRFSGRQFSNSRSEMNVSTLELGDSALYLCASSPRTGGGTEAFFGQGTRLTVV.

Many counts were recorded for this clone. The chain couples TRBV6-1 to TRBJ1-1; D is perhaps TRBD1 (6 bases). The CDR3 contains 14 residues. Germline CDR1 reads MNHNS; CDR2 reads SASEGT. Trimming took 5 bases from V and 0 from J, leaving 10 bases between them. The CDR3 sequence: CASSLDSLNTEAFF. The CDR3 DNA follows: TGTGCCAGCAGTTTGGACAGCTTGAACACTGAAGCTTTCTTT.

With regard to this clone: The germline gene is not matched at one end of the junction; a read error may be the cause. The CDR3 DNA sequence: TGTGCCAGCAGCTTAGTGGCGGGGAACGCTGAAGCTTTCTTT. This encodes CASSLVAGNAEAFF. The rearrangement joins TRBV7-8 to TRBJ1-1; D uncertain. CDR1 and CDR2 (germline): SGHVS, FQNEAQ. The CDR3 is made up of 14 amino acids.

V is TRBV6-5 and J is TRBJ2-7, with D possibly being TRBD1 (5 bases). In germline, CDR1 is MNHEY, CDR2 SVGAGI. V lost 0 bases to trimming and J lost 6 bases, with 9 bases between them. This CDR3 comprises 13 residues. As DNA, the CDR3 is TGTGCCAGCAGTTACTCCACAGGTACCGAGCAGTACTTC. Translation gives CASSYSTGTEQYF.

The chain employs TRBV6-6 and TRBJ1-1; D not certain. Trimming removed 2 bases from V and 1 base from J, with 8 bases in between. CDR3 length equals 14 residues. Per germline, CDR1 MNHNY and CDR2 SVGAGI (reference sequence). The CDR3: CASSYSRQNTEAFF. The CDR3 DNA sequence: TGTGCCAGCAGTTACAGCCGACAGAACACTGAAGCTTTCTTT.

This chain links TRBV11-3 with TRBJ1-1; TRBD1 matches at 9 bases. CDR1 and CDR2 from the germline V gene are SGHNT and YENEEA. V was pared by 5 bases and J by 6 bases, with 7 bases of the junction left unmatched. The CDR3 has 14 amino acids. The CDR3 region has the DNA TGTGCCAGCAGCCCTGGACAGGGGTACGCTGAAGCTTTCTTT. Its translation is CASSPGQGYAEAFF.

V gene TRBV2 combines with J gene TRBJ2-7; a weak D match, TRBD1 (7 bases). Germline CDR1 is SNHLY and CDR2 is FYNNEI. Trimming took off 5 bases at V and 3 bases at J, with 23 bases between the two ends. This CDR3 has 17 amino acids. CDR3 nucleotide sequence: TGTGCCAGCAGTCAGGGGGGCCCCGGGAGAGCCGACTACGAGCAGTACTTC. As protein: CASSQGGPGRADYEQYF.

This clone was picked up one time. The rearrangement joins TRBV13 to TRBJ2-1, with TRBD2 matching 15 bases. Germline lookup yields CDR1 PRHDT and CDR2 FYEKMQ (reference sequence). The CDR3 covers 17 residues. Trimming removed 1 base from V and 5 bases from J; junction bases left unmatched: 3. CDR3 coding DNA: TGTGCCAGCAGCTTAGTGCGGACTAGCGGGAGGGACAATGAGCAGTTCTTC. Translated: CASSLVRTSGRDNEQFF.

The gene calls are TRBV28 and TRBJ1-1; TRBD1 agrees at 8 bases. The germline CDR1 and CDR2 sequences are MDHEN and SYDVKM. The V gene end was trimmed by 5 bases and the J gene end by 3 bases; junction bases not matched to a gene: 5. The CDR3 sequence is 14 residues long. DNA of the CDR3: TGTGCCAGCAGTCCCAGGGGGCGTGACACTGAAGCTTTCTTT. Translating it yields CASSPRGRDTEAFF.

J is TRBJ1-2 and V is TRBV30; no clear D gene. The V gene lost 0 bases and the J gene lost 4 bases, with 18 bases spanning the gap. Germline CDR1 reads GTSNPN; CDR2 reads SVGIG (reference sequence). The CDR3 length is 16 residues. DNA for the CDR3: TGTGCCTGGAGTGTAGGCGGTGGCAGCCGGATCTATGGCTACACCTTC. It specifies CAWSVGGGSRIYGYTF.